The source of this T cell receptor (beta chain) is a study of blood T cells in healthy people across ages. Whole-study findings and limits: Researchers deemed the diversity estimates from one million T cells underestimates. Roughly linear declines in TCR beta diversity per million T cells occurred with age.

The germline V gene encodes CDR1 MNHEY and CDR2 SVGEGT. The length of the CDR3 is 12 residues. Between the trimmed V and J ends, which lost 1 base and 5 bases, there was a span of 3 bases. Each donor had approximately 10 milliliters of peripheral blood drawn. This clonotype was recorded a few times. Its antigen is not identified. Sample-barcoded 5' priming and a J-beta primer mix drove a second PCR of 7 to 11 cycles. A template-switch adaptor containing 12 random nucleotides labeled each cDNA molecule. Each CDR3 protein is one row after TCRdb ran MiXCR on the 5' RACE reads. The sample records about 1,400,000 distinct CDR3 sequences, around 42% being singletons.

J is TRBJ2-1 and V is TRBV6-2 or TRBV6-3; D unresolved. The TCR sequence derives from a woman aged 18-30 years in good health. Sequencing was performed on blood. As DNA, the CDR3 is TGTGCCAGCAGTTACTGGGACAATGAGCAGTTCTTC. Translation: CASSYWDNEQFF.